This T cell receptor beta chain was profiled in a study of regulatory T cells in long-lasting Graves disease. Background on the study: Antithyroid drug use was under 3 months in newly diagnosed Graves' patients. Broader study findings: Lower TCR diversity characterized persistent Graves' patients relative to newly diagnosed patients.

The TCR beta library used iRepertoire HTBI primers with Arm-PCR amplification of CDR3. TCRdb re-called the multiplex PCR reads with MiXCR, one entry per CDR3 protein. The table lists 200,000 to 250,000 distinct CDR3 sequences, 20% to 25% of them singletons. As to time point: newly diagnosed GD, antithyroid drugs for less than 3 months. PBMC RNA was the source of the TCR library. The patients were enrolled through endocrinology in Xi'an, China. Approximately 9 milliliters of peripheral blood were taken and placed in EDTA tubes. This clonotype was seen at least ten times. The antigen is not known. The CDR3 has 17 amino acids. Germline V gene data show CDR1 as LGHNA and CDR2 as YSLEER. V was clipped by 3 bases and J by 4 bases; unmatched bases: 8.

Material: peripheral blood mononuclear cells (PBMCs), obtained at new diagnosis, from a patient treated with antithyroid drugs. The sequence derives from a female donor with Graves disease. This chain links TRBV4-3 with TRBJ2-1, with TRBD2 matching 11 bases. The CDR3 region has the DNA TGCGCCAGCAGCCAGAATTCGCTAGCGGGGGGTTACAATGAGCAGTTCTTC. This codes for CASSQNSLAGGYNEQFF.